What follows are 21 T cell receptor beta chains derived from one specimen sequenced in a study of blood T cell repertoires in COVID-19. The assay was immunoSEQ multiplex PCR, and TCRdb's table has in-frame clones only and misses some. This sample yields roughly 20,000 clones, of which around 86% are seen a single time; roughly 11% belongs to the top ten. The specimen sequenced was peripheral blood. The receptors derive from a human donor in a cohort sampled during active COVID-19.

The gene calls are TRBV4-1 and TRBJ1-6; perhaps TRBD1 as D (6 bases). The germline CDR1 and CDR2 sequences are MGHRA and YSYEKL. The CDR3 covers 15 residues. The germline V and J ends were trimmed by 1 base and 8 bases, with 12 bases remaining between them. The CDR3 DNA is TGCGCCAGCAGCCAAGTTGAGGGGGTAGATTCACCCCTCCACTTT. It specifies CASSQVEGVDSPLHF.

V and J are TRBV6-5 and TRBJ1-3, with D unclear. V was cut by 8 bases and J by 0 bases, with 11 bases left in between. Germline-derived CDR1 and CDR2 are MNHEY and SVGAGI. CDR3 size: 14 residues. The CDR3 DNA sequence: TGTGCCAGCTTCGAGATACTCTCTGGAAACACCATATATTTT. Translation gives CASFEILSGNTIYF.

The V call is TRBV10-3, the J call TRBJ2-3; 8 nucleotides agree with TRBD1. Unmatched junction bases numbered 13, after V lost 6 bases and J lost 2 bases. The CDR3 covers 17 residues. The germline gives CDR1 ENHRY, CDR2 SYGVKD. The CDR3: CAIRKGRRGQDTDTQYF. The CDR3 nucleotides read TGTGCCATCAGGAAGGGCCGCAGGGGGCAGGACACAGATACGCAGTATTTT.

The chain is built from TRBV11-2 and TRBJ2-1, with 8 bases matching TRBD2. The CDR3 extends over 18 amino acids. CDR1 and CDR2 (germline): SGHAT, FQNNGV. The ends lost 0 bases at V and 0 bases at J; junction bases unmatched: 7. The CDR3 nucleotides read TGTGCCAGCAGCTTAGATCGTCGGGGGGGGAGCTCCTACAATGAGCAGTTCTTC. It translates to CASSLDRRGGSSYNEQFF.

The DNA of the CDR3 is TGTGCCAGCAGCGTAGGGCCCCAGGGGCCGAGTTTGGAGACCCAGTACTTC. This sequence encodes CASSVGPQGPSLETQYF. This sequence joins TRBV9 and TRBJ2-5; D might be TRBD1 (6 bases). Germline CDR1 SGDLS, CDR2 YYNGEE. This CDR3 region has 17 residues. Trimming stripped 0 bases from V and 5 bases from J, with 20 bases between.

This clone was recorded a few times. The chain links TRBV9 to TRBJ2-1; 7 bases are shared with TRBD1. V trimming: 5 bases; J trimming: 3 bases; junction bases outside the gene matches: 8. CDR1 is SGDLS, CDR2 YYNGEE, per germline. CDR3 length: 15 amino acids. The CDR3 nucleotides read TGTGCCAGCAGTCCCACAGGGGCCATCTACAATGAGCAGTTCTTC. Translating gives CASSPTGAIYNEQFF.

The V call is TRBV21-1, the J call TRBJ2-7; whether TRBD1, the table's D call, matches the DNA was not checked. TRBV21-1 is given as a pseudogene. CDR3 length: 16 residues. CDR3 in DNA: TGTGCCAGCAGCAAAGTCTGGGGAGACAGGGGTGACGAGCAGTACTTC. Encoded protein: CASSKVWGDRGDEQYF.

This chain links TRBV2 with TRBJ2-6; possible D gene TRBD2, 5 bases. CDR3 length equals 15 residues. V lost 4 bases, J lost 2 bases, and 9 bases lay in between. CDR1 is SNHLY, CDR2 FYNNEI, per germline. This CDR3 is CASSVEAPGANVLTF. The CDR3 bases are TGTGCCAGCAGTGTGGAGGCCCCTGGGGCCAACGTCCTGACTTTC.

This sequence joins TRBV6-6 and TRBJ1-2; TRBD1 agrees at 9 bases. CDR1 is MNHNY and CDR2 is SVGAGI in the germline V gene (reference sequence). Unmatched junction bases numbered 11, after V lost 6 bases and J lost 6 bases. The CDR3 runs 15 residues. The CDR3 sequence: CASSGGQGQWNGYTF. In DNA form, the CDR3 reads TGTGCCAGCAGCGGTGGACAGGGGCAATGGAATGGCTACACCTTC.

The chain has TRBV29-1 and TRBJ2-1; 8 bases fit TRBD1. V lost 7 bases and J lost 6; bases outside the gene matches: 8. This CDR3 region has 13 residues. Germline lookup yields CDR1 SQVTM and CDR2 ANQGSEA. The CDR3 region has the DNA TGCAGCGACGGACAGGGAGGAGTCAATGAGCAGTTCTTC. Translation: CSDGQGGVNEQFF.

The genes are TRBV6-5 and TRBJ1-1, with D possibly TRBD1 on 6 matching bases. This CDR3 is built from 15 residues. V lost 6 bases, J lost 0 bases, and 14 bases lay in between. CDR1 is MNHEY and CDR2 is SVGAGI in the germline V gene. In DNA form, the CDR3 reads TGTGCCAGCAGGTTGGACAGCAGATTGAACACTGAAGCTTTCTTT. Amino acids: CASRLDSRLNTEAFF.

The chain uses TRBV18 and TRBJ1-2; D call uncertain. The CDR3 extends over 14 amino acids. CDR1 and CDR2 from the germline V gene are KGHSH and LQKENI. The V gene lost 2 bases and the J gene lost 3 bases, with 10 bases spanning the gap. The CDR3 region is CASSPTAEDYGYTF. Here the CDR3 DNA reads TGTGCCAGCTCACCAACAGCGGAAGACTATGGCTACACCTTC.

The chain recombines TRBV6-5 with TRBJ2-3; 9 bases match TRBD1. Losses at the gene ends were 6 bases for V and 6 bases for J; bases not matched to a gene: 4. The CDR3 sequence is 13 residues long. Germline V CDR1 and CDR2: MNHEY, SVGAGI. CDR3 protein: CASRTGGWDTQYF. CDR3 nucleotide sequence: TGTGCCAGCAGGACAGGGGGTTGGGATACGCAGTATTTT.

This clone has a single count. The genes are TRBV7-2 and TRBJ2-5; 12 bases agree with TRBD2. The CDR3 has 15 amino acids. Germline V gene lookup returns CDR1 SGHTA and CDR2 FQGNSA. J was trimmed by 4 bases and V by 3 bases; bases with no gene match: 3. Here the CDR3 DNA reads TGTGCCAGCAGCTTCCCGACTAGCGGGAGAGAGACCCAGTACTTC. Protein product: CASSFPTSGRETQYF.

The chain is built from TRBV11-3 and TRBJ2-3, with 14 bases that match TRBD2. This CDR3 has 16 residues. The germline V gene has CDR1 SGHNT and CDR2 YENEEA. The junction had 3 bases not matched to a gene; V was cut back by 4 bases and J by 3 bases. The CDR3 DNA reads TGTGCCAGCAGCTCGGGGACTAGCGGGAGAACAGATACGCAGTATTTT. Its protein product is CASSSGTSGRTDTQYF.

This clone has more than one count but fewer than ten. The chain joins TRBV4-2 to TRBJ2-7, with a weak D call TRBD2 (5 bases). Germline CDR1 LGHNA, CDR2 YNFKEQ. This CDR3 is 15 amino acids long. Trimming stripped 1 base from V and 6 bases from J, with 16 bases between. The CDR3 nucleotides read TGTGCCAGCAGCCAAGTCGATGTCTCCCGGGGCGAGCAGTACTTC. Translated: CASSQVDVSRGEQYF.

This clone appeared once. This chain joins TRBV28 and TRBJ1-2; TRBD1 matches at 12 bases. V trimming: 7 bases; J trimming: 5 bases; junction bases outside the gene matches: 14. The CDR3 totals 17 residues. Germline CDR1 is MDHEN and CDR2 is SYDVKM. CDR3 DNA: TGTGCCAGCAACTCCCCGGGACAGGGGGCGATAATTTATGGCTACACCTTC. Translation: CASNSPGQGAIIYGYTF.

The chain recombines TRBV11-3 with TRBJ1-2; possible D gene TRBD1, 5 bases. The CDR3 runs 12 residues. CDR1 and CDR2 from the germline V gene are SGHNT and YENEEA. V lost 4 bases, J lost 13 bases, and 16 bases lay in between. The CDR3 protein is CASSSFSGPSTF. For the CDR3, the DNA is TGTGCCAGCAGCTCCTTCTCAGGGCCCTCCACCTTC.

The gene calls are TRBV7-3 and TRBJ2-1, with TRBD1 as a possible D gene (6 bases). The CDR3 totals 12 residues. Deletions cut 5 bases from V and 6 bases from J, with 8 bases between. Germline lookup yields CDR1 SGHTA and CDR2 FQGTGA. The DNA for the CDR3 is TGTGCCAGCAGCCGAGGGGGCAATGAGCAGTTCTTC. This gives the protein CASSRGGNEQFF.

V usage is TRBV10-3 and J usage is TRBJ2-1; 8 positions match TRBD1. The CDR3 sequence is 16 residues long. The V and J ends lost 3 bases and 5 bases, in that order; junction bases with no gene match: 9. The V gene's germline CDR1 is ENHRY and CDR2 SYGVKD. CDR3 bases: TGTGCCATCAGTGAATACGGGGACAGGTTCGACAATGAGCAGTTCTTC. Its translation is CAISEYGDRFDNEQFF.

This chain joins TRBV28 and TRBJ1-2; 8 nucleotides line up with TRBD1. The V gene's germline CDR1 is MDHEN and CDR2 SYDVKM. The CDR3 spans 14 residues. Trimming at V came to 2 bases and at J to 6 bases, leaving 5 bases not matched to a gene. The CDR3 sequence is CASSLDRGRNGYTF. CDR3 coding DNA: TGTGCCAGCAGTTTAGACAGGGGTCGGAATGGCTACACCTTC.